This T cell receptor (beta chain) was observed in a study of blood T cell repertoires in COVID-19. Only in-frame clones appear in the TCRdb table, and some are missing; sequencing was by immunoSEQ multiplex PCR. The profile shows around 270,000 clones, roughly 90% of them singletons. The CDR3 runs 11 residues. Between the trimmed V and J ends, which lost 4 bases and 6 bases, there was a span of 5 bases. Germline lookup yields CDR1 LGHNA and CDR2 YNFKEQ. This TCR was recovered from a man in his forties or fifties with acute or convalescent COVID-19. The chain couples TRBV4-2 to TRBJ2-3; D is ambiguous. The sequencing input was peripheral blood. This chain's CDR3 is CASSRQDTQYF. CDR3 DNA sequence: TGTGCCAGCAGCCGTCAGGATACGCAGTATTTT.